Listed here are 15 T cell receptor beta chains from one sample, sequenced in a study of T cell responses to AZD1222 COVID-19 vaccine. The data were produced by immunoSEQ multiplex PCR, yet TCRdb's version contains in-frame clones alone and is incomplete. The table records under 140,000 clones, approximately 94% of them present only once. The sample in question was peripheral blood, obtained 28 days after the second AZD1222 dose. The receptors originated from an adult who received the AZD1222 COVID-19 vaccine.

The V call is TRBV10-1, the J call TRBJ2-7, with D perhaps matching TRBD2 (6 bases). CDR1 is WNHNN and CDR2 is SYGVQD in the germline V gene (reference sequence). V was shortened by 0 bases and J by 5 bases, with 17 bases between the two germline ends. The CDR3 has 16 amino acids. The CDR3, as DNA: TGCGCCAGCAGTGAGTCCGGGACCGGGAGCGGCGACGAGCAGTACTTC. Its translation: CASSESGTGSGDEQYF.

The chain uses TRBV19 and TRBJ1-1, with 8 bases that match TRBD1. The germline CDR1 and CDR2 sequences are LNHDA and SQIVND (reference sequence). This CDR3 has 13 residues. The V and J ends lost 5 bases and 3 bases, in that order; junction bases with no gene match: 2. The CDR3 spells CASSADRDTEAFF. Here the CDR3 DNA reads TGTGCCAGTAGTGCGGACAGGGACACTGAAGCTTTCTTT.

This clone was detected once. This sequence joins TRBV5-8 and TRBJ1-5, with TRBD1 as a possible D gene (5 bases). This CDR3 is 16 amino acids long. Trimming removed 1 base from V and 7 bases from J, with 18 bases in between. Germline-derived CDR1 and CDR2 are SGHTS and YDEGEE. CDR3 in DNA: TGTGCCAGCAGCTTGTTCGCCAGGGTGTCTGGGCAGCCCCAGCATTTT. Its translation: CASSLFARVSGQPQHF.

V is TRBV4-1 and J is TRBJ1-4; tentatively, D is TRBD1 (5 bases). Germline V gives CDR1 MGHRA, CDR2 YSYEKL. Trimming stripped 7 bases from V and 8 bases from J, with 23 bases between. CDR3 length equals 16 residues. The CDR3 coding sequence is TGCGCCAGCACCCGGTGGGGCGCCATCTATGGAGAAAAACTGTTTTTT. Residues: CASTRWGAIYGEKLFF.

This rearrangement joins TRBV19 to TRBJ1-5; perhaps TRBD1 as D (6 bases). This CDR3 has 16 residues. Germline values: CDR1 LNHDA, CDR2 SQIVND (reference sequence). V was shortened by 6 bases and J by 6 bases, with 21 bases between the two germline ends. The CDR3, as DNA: TGTGCCAGTAGAATCGAAGGGGGAGGGGATTTTCAGCCCCAGCATTTT. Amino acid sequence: CASRIEGGGDFQPQHF.

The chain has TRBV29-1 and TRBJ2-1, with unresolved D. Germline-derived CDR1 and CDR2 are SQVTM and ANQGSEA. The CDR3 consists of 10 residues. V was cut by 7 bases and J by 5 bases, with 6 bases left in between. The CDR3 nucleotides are TGCAGCGCCCAACACAATGAGCAGTTCTTC. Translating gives CSAQHNEQFF.

DNA of the CDR3: TGTGCTAGTGGTTTCGGAGCGGGAGTGAGCACAGATACGCAGTATTTT. Its protein product is CASGFGAGVSTDTQYF. This chain joins TRBV12-5 and TRBJ2-3, with TRBD2 identical over 8 bases. With V trimmed by 3 bases and J by 0 bases, 5 bases remained unmatched. CDR1 is LGHNT and CDR2 is FRNRAP in the germline V gene. This CDR3 is 16 amino acids long.

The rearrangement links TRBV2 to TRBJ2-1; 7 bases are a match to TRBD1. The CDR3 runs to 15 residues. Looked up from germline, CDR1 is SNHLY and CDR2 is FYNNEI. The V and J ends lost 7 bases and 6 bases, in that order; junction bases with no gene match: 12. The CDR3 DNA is TGTGCCAGCAAGCCAATCAGGGGGATTGGCAATGAGCAGTTCTTC. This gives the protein CASKPIRGIGNEQFF.

The CDR3 sequence: CASSLGGTGSNYGYTF. DNA for the CDR3: TGTGCCAGCAGCTTAGGGGGGACAGGCTCTAACTATGGCTACACCTTC. The chain recombines TRBV7-2 with TRBJ1-2; 8 bases fit TRBD1. The CDR3 has 16 residues. The V gene's germline CDR1 is SGHTA and CDR2 FQGNSA. The V and J ends lost 1 base and 0 bases, in that order; junction bases with no gene match: 4.

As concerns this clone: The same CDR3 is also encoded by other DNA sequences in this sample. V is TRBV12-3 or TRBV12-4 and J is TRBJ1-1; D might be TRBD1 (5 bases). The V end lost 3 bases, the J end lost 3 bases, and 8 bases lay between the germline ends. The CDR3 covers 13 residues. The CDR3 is CASSFGGDTEAFF. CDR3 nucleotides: TGTGCCAGCAGTTTTGGGGGGGACACTGAAGCTTTCTTT.

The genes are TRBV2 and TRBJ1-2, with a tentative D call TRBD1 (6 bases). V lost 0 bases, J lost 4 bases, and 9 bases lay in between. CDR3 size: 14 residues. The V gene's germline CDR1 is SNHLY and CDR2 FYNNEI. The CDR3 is CASSEAGGSYGYTF. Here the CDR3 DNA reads TGTGCCAGCAGTGAAGCCGGGGGCAGCTATGGCTACACCTTC. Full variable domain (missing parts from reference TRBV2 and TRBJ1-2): EPEVTQTPSHQVTQMGQEVILRCVPISNHLYFYWYRQILGQKVEFLVSFYNNEISEKSEIFDDQFSVERPDGSNFTLKIRSTKLEDSAMYFCASSEAGGSYGYTFGSGTRLTVV.

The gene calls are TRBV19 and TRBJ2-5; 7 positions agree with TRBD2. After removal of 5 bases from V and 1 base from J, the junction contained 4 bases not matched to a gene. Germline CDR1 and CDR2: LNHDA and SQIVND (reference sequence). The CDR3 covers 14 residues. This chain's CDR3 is CASSVSGVQETQYF. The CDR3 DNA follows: TGTGCCAGTAGTGTAAGCGGGGTCCAAGAGACCCAGTACTTC.

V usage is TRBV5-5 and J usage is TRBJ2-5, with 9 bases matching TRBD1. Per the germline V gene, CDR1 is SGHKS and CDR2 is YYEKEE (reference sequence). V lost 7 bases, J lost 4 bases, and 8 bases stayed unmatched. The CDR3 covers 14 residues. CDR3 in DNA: TGTGCCAGCTATACAACAGGGGGCGCAGAGACCCAGTACTTC. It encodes CASYTTGGAETQYF.

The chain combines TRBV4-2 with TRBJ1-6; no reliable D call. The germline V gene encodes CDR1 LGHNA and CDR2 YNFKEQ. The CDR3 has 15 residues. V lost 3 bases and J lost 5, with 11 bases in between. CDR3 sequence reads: CASSHPYKDNSPLHF. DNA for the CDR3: TGTGCCAGCAGCCACCCTTATAAAGATAATTCACCCCTCCACTTT.

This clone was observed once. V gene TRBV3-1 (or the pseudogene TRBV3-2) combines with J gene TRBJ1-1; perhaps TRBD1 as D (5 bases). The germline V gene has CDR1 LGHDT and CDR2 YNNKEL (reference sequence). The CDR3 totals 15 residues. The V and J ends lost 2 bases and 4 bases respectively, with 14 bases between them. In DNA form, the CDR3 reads TGTGCCAGCAGCCAATCCACAGGATGGGCCACTGAAGCTTTCTTT. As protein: CASSQSTGWATEAFF.